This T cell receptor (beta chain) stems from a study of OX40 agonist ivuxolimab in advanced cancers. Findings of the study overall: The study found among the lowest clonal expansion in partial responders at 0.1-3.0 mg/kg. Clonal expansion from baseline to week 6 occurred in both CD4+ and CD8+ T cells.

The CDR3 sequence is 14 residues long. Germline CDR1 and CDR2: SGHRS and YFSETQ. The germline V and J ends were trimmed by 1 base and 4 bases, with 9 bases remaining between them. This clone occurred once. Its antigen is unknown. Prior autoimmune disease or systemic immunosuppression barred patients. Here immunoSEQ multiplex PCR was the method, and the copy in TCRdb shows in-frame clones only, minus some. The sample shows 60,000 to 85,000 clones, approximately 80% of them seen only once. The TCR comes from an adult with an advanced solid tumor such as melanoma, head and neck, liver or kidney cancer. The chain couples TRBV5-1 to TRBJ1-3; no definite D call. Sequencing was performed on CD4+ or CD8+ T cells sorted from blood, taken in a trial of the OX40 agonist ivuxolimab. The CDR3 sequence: CASSLNGAGNTIYF. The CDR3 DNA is TGCGCCAGCAGCTTGAACGGAGCCGGAAACACCATATATTTT.